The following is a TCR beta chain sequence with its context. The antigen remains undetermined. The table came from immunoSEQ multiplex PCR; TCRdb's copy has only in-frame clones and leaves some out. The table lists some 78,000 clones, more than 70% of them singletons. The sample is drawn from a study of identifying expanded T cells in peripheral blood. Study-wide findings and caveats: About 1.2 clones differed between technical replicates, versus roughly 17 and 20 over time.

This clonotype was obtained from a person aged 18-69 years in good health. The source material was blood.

Written as DNA, the CDR3 is TGTGCCAGCAGCTTAGCGGGGACAGGCAGCTCCTACGAGCAGTACTTC. Encoded protein: CASSLAGTGSSYEQYF. The chain joins TRBV7-9 to TRBJ2-7; 8 positions agree with TRBD1. J was trimmed by 0 bases and V by 0 bases; bases with no gene match: 4. This CDR3 has 16 amino acids. Germline-derived CDR1 and CDR2 are SEHNR and FQNEAQ (reference sequence).